Listed below are T cell receptor beta chains from one sample, sequenced in a study of T-cell reconstitution after alpha-beta-depleted transplantation in children. TCRdb independently ran MiXCR on the PCR reads; one entry per CDR3 protein. The repertoire holds tens of thousands of distinct CDR3 sequences, with over 15% as singletons. The sequences come from PBMCs, mostly from graft donor cells, collected 360 days after TCRalphabeta/CD19-depleted stem cell transplant. These receptors were obtained from a male patient between 2 and 10 years old who had a stem cell transplant for acute lymphoblastic leukemia, so the T cells may come from the graft donor. The CDR3 runs from the conserved cysteine through the conserved F or W. Each record gives: clone size, D gene, J gene, V gene, CDR3 DNA, CDR3 protein. The D gene is left open where the match is weak. Part of the rows lack a size; the others show once, few, many or a class for expanded clones.

abundance: -
d_gene: TRBD2
j_gene: TRBJ2-2
v_gene: TRBV7-6
CDR3nt: TGTGCCAGCAGCTTAGCCGGGACTAGCCCCGGGGAGCTGTTTTTT
CDR3aa: CASSLAGTSPGELFF

abundance: few
d_gene: -
j_gene: TRBJ2-7
v_gene: TRBV12-5
CDR3nt: TGTGCTAGTGGTTTGGTATCGGCGGCGGTAACCTACGAGCAGTACTTC
CDR3aa: CASGLVSAAVTYEQYF

abundance: -
d_gene: -
j_gene: TRBJ1-4
v_gene: TRBV5-4
CDR3nt: TGTGCCAGCAGCCTCGGGAGGGCTGAAAAACTGTTTTTT
CDR3aa: CASSLGRAEKLFF

abundance: -
d_gene: -
j_gene: TRBJ2-7
v_gene: TRBV6-1
CDR3nt: TGTGCCAGTACTCCACTAGTATCCGCCGGATACGAGCAGTACTTC
CDR3aa: CASTPLVSAGYEQYF

abundance: -
d_gene: -
j_gene: TRBJ2-6
v_gene: TRBV3-1
CDR3nt: TGTGCCAGCAGCCAAAAGGGCTCTGGGGCCAACGTCCTGACTTTC
CDR3aa: CASSQKGSGANVLTF

abundance: many
d_gene: TRBD1
j_gene: TRBJ2-7
v_gene: TRBV10-2
CDR3nt: TGCGCCAGCAGTGTACAGGGGGCATACGAGCAGTACTTC
CDR3aa: CASSVQGAYEQYF

abundance: many
d_gene: TRBD2
j_gene: TRBJ2-1
v_gene: TRBV4-2
CDR3nt: TGTGCCAGCAGCCAATCTAGCGGAGGCTACAATGAGCAGTTCTTC
CDR3aa: CASSQSSGGYNEQFF

abundance: many
d_gene: -
j_gene: TRBJ1-1
v_gene: TRBV5-1
CDR3nt: TGCGCCAGCAGGACGGACGGGAACACTGAAGCTTTCTTT
CDR3aa: CASRTDGNTEAFF

abundance: -
d_gene: TRBD2
j_gene: TRBJ2-7
v_gene: TRBV12-5
CDR3nt: TGTGCTAGTGGTTCTAGCGGGAGCTCCTACGAGCAGTACTTC
CDR3aa: CASGSSGSSYEQYF

abundance: few
d_gene: TRBD2
j_gene: TRBJ2-7
v_gene: TRBV30
CDR3nt: TGTGCCTGGAGTCACCGGACTAGCTCCTACGAGCAGTACTTC
CDR3aa: CAWSHRTSSYEQYF

abundance: many
d_gene: TRBD2
j_gene: TRBJ2-5
v_gene: TRBV18
CDR3nt: TGTGCCAGCTCACCATCTTGGGGACTAACGGAGACCCAGTACTTC
CDR3aa: CASSPSWGLTETQYF

abundance: once
d_gene: -
j_gene: TRBJ1-2
v_gene: TRBV20-1
CDR3nt: TGCAGTGCCAAACCGGGGCAGGGCGGCTACACCTTC
CDR3aa: CSAKPGQGGYTF

abundance: many
d_gene: TRBD1
j_gene: TRBJ1-1
v_gene: TRBV4-2
CDR3nt: TGTGCCAGCAGCCAAATACAGGGGGTGGGTGAAGCTTTCTTT
CDR3aa: CASSQIQGVGEAFF

abundance: -
d_gene: TRBD1
j_gene: TRBJ1-2
v_gene: TRBV6-2/TRBV6-3
CDR3nt: TGTGCCAGCAGTCACCGGGACAGCTATGGCTACACCTTC
CDR3aa: CASSHRDSYGYTF

abundance: many
d_gene: -
j_gene: TRBJ2-7
v_gene: TRBV6-5
CDR3nt: TGTGCCAGCAGTTACTCGAATTTTATGAGGGACGGATCCTACGAGCAGTACTTC
CDR3aa: CASSYSNFMRDGSYEQYF